The subject of this entry is one T cell receptor beta chain. The germline gives CDR1 GTSNPN, CDR2 SVGIG (reference sequence). CDR3 length equals 15 residues. V dropped 3 bases and J dropped 2; count of bases not matched to a gene: 5. Sequencing was performed with immunoSEQ multiplex PCR; in TCRdb, only in-frame clones are kept and a portion is missing. The profile covers approximately 420,000 clones, with around nine tenths appearing a single time and around 3.6% taken by the ten largest. This sample is drawn from a study of Ad26.COV2.S vaccination and SARS-CoV-2 variants. The treatment here: about 20 received Ad26.COV2.S at low or high dose, single or two shots; several received placebo; per-sample allocation not given. At day 63 after the first vaccine or placebo injection, samples were drawn.

The sample consisted of peripheral blood, taken in a trial of Ad26.COV2.S vaccine versus placebo. This sequence originates from a person aged 18-65 years who received the Ad26.COV2.S COVID-19 vaccine or a placebo. The chain carries TRBV30 and TRBJ1-2; TRBD1 agrees at 11 bases. For the CDR3, the DNA is TGTGCCTGGAGGAAAGGGGACAGGGGGAACTATGGCTACACCTTC. Protein: CAWRKGDRGNYGYTF.